This TCR beta chain was observed in a study of cytomegalovirus exposure and HLA in healthy donors. Study at large: A prior study identified over 100 million unique TCR beta sequences from about 180 million T cells.

V was pared by 2 bases and J by 3 bases, with 2 bases of the junction left unmatched. In germline, CDR1 is ENHRY, CDR2 SYGVKD. This CDR3 comprises 14 residues. Healthy bone marrow donors made up the donor group. Study findings and constraints: Presence/absence analyses assumed roughly uniform sequencing depth across donors.

The primer mix had 60 Vbeta and 13 Jbeta primers. In the study's own analysis: Roughly 11 million shared chains were among the approximately 80 million unique TCR beta chains that a later analysis counted. Using immunoSEQ multiplex PCR, the repertoire was profiled, and TCRdb retains in-frame clones only, with some absent. For V, J and clone size, that table is used; D and trimming come from the DNA. The data show 140,000 to 150,000 clones, around four fifths seen once. Notes on this clone: Its antigen is as yet unknown.

The receptor was derived from a male donor in good health and CMV-seronegative. The V gene is TRBV10-3, the J gene TRBJ2-7; 9 bases align to TRBD2. The material sequenced was PBMCs. CDR3 coding DNA: TGTGCCATCAGTGAGGGGACTAGCTACTACGAGCAGTACTTC. Protein product: CAISEGTSYYEQYF.